This passage covers 32 T cell receptor beta chains from one sample sequenced in a study of monozygotic twins with inflammatory bowel disease. TCRdb reprocessed the 5' RACE reads and stores each CDR3 protein as one record, lacking DNA. The data show a few hundred thousand distinct CDR3 sequences, and the top ten clones hold approximately 1.6%. The sample was blood. Every receptor here comes from a human donor with ulcerative colitis or Crohn's disease, or a healthy co-twin of an affected twin (not recorded which).

This chain links TRBV18 with TRBJ1-1; absent DNA, TCRdb's TRBD1 call cannot be checked. Germline lookup yields CDR1 KGHSH and CDR2 LQKENI. The CDR3 covers 14 residues. This CDR3 is CASSRGQGDTEAFF.

The chain employs TRBV20-1 and TRBJ2-5. CDR1 and CDR2 (germline): DFQATT, SNEGSKA (reference sequence). The CDR3 is 12 residues long. CDR3 amino acids: CSARDYQETQYF.

This chain joins TRBV6-5 and TRBJ2-7; TCRdb proposes TRBD1, but this gene call is untestable without DNA. From germline, CDR1 is MNHEY and CDR2 SVGAGI. The CDR3 sequence is 14 residues long. The CDR3 is CASSYGSGRYEQYF.

The chain links TRBV19 to TRBJ2-7; TCRdb returns TRBD2, unconfirmable since there is no DNA. This CDR3 contains 16 residues. The germline CDR1 and CDR2 sequences are LNHDA and SQIVND (reference sequence). The chain's CDR3 is CASSRLSGGAPYEQYF.

The rearrangement links TRBV10-3 to TRBJ1-1. The CDR3 contains 12 residues. Germline lookup yields CDR1 ENHRY and CDR2 SYGVKD. CDR3 loop: CAIQGANTEAFF.

The chain employs TRBV7-2 and TRBJ1-6. The CDR3 has 17 amino acids. Germline assignment: CDR1 SGHTA and CDR2 FQGNSA. The CDR3 loop is CASSLYWTSSYNSPLHF.

The chain couples TRBV20-1 to TRBJ2-5; no DNA is available, so the TRBD1 call from TCRdb remains unchecked. From germline, CDR1 is DFQATT and CDR2 SNEGSKA (reference sequence). The CDR3 sequence is 15 residues long. The CDR3 sequence: CSARDGGGGTETQYF.

The chain uses TRBV6-1 and TRBJ2-5; without DNA, the TCRdb call of TRBD1 cannot be checked. The CDR3 length is 17 residues. Germline assignment: CDR1 MNHNS and CDR2 SASEGT. CDR3 sequence: CASSISGTGTFQETQYF.

This chain uses TRBV4-2 with TRBJ2-3; TCRdb picks TRBD2, but there is no DNA to check that call. The CDR3 sequence is 18 residues long. Germline V lookup: CDR1 LGHNA, CDR2 YNFKEQ. The CDR3 sequence is CASSQGGLAGASTDTQYF.

This rearrangement joins TRBV19 to TRBJ1-1; TCRdb returns TRBD1, unconfirmable since there is no DNA. The CDR3 consists of 16 residues. Germline V gives CDR1 LNHDA, CDR2 SQIVND (reference sequence). CDR3 sequence: CASSDPRTGGAAEAFF.

This rearrangement joins TRBV5-1 to TRBJ2-1; TCRdb returns TRBD1, unconfirmable since there is no DNA. Germline-derived CDR1 and CDR2 are SGHRS and YFSETQ. This CDR3 spans 15 amino acids. The CDR3 loop reads CASSSGGLNYNEQFF.

This chain links TRBV12-3 or TRBV12-4 with TRBJ1-1. This CDR3 region has 13 residues. CDR3 residues: CASSFQGGGRAFF.

V and J are TRBV19 and TRBJ2-7; absent DNA, TCRdb's TRBD1 call cannot be checked. The germline V gene has CDR1 LNHDA and CDR2 SQIVND (reference sequence). The CDR3 covers 14 residues. CDR3 region: CATQDSSVHYEQYF.

The chain is built from TRBV6-5 and TRBJ2-2; TCRdb's D call, TRBD2, is unchecked because there is no DNA. The germline gives CDR1 MNHEY, CDR2 SVGAGI. CDR3 size: 17 residues. CDR3 sequence: CASSSSGTSGGTGELFF.

CDR3: CASSRDRPNYGYTF. This chain joins TRBV7-8 and TRBJ1-2; the TRBD1 assignment by TCRdb is unverifiable without DNA. The germline V gene has CDR1 SGHVS and CDR2 FQNEAQ. The CDR3 loop spans 14 amino acids.

The chain employs TRBV6-1 and TRBJ1-5; TCRdb proposes TRBD1, but this gene call is untestable without DNA. The CDR3 runs to 18 residues. Germline assignment: CDR1 MNHNS and CDR2 SASEGT. The CDR3 spells CASSEDRWRDWSNQPQHF.

The V call is TRBV7-2, the J call TRBJ1-1. The CDR3 is 13 residues long. Germline V gene lookup returns CDR1 SGHTA and CDR2 FQGNSA. The CDR3 sequence is CASSAQMNTEAFF.

This chain links TRBV3-1 with TRBJ2-5; TCRdb designates TRBD1, a call that cannot be tested without DNA. The CDR3 runs to 18 residues. Germline-derived CDR1 and CDR2 are LGHDT and YNNKEL (reference sequence). The CDR3 sequence is CASSQVFSGLGGGETQYF.

The chain joins TRBV19 to TRBJ1-5; there is no DNA to check the TCRdb D call of TRBD1. This CDR3 spans 17 amino acids. Germline V CDR1 and CDR2: LNHDA, SQIVND (reference sequence). The CDR3 is CASSIDPRTGRWQPQHF.

The V call is TRBV11-2, the J call TRBJ2-5; the D call from TCRdb, TRBD2, cannot be confirmed without DNA. The germline gives CDR1 SGHAT, CDR2 FQNNGV. The CDR3 length is 14 residues. This chain's CDR3 is CASSLGTSSATQYF.

The CDR3 here is CSATGTGSYEQYF. The chain uses TRBV29-1 and TRBJ2-7; TCRdb's assignment of TRBD1 cannot be checked, as there is no DNA. Looked up from germline, CDR1 is SQVTM and CDR2 is ANQGSEA. The CDR3 has 13 residues.

CDR3 sequence reads: CASSPRWLAGNYNEQFF. The chain couples TRBV18 to TRBJ2-1; TCRdb's D call of TRBD2 is untestable without DNA. The CDR3 loop spans 17 amino acids. Germline CDR1 reads KGHSH; CDR2 reads LQKENI.

The V and J genes are TRBV20-1 and TRBJ1-1; TCRdb gives TRBD1 as the D gene, but with no DNA this cannot be confirmed. The CDR3 loop spans 15 amino acids. Germline V gives CDR1 DFQATT, CDR2 SNEGSKA (reference sequence). The CDR3 spells CSAREWGQGGTEAFF.

The rearrangement links TRBV2 to TRBJ1-1; with no DNA, the TCRdb D assignment of TRBD1 cannot be verified. This CDR3 has 14 amino acids. The germline V gene encodes CDR1 SNHLY and CDR2 FYNNEI. CDR3 residues: CASSGDNGFLGTFF.

This chain joins TRBV28 and TRBJ2-5; the D call of TRBD1 rests on TCRdb alone, since no DNA is present to check it. There are 14 residues in the CDR3. Germline values: CDR1 MDHEN, CDR2 SYDVKM. The CDR3 sequence is CASSLGAPQETQYF.

This CDR3 reads CASSLGSFSYNSPLHF. The chain employs TRBV12-3 or TRBV12-4 and TRBJ1-6. CDR3 length equals 16 residues.

The chain has TRBV10-3 and TRBJ1-1; TCRdb calls TRBD1, which cannot be checked without DNA. Germline lookup yields CDR1 ENHRY and CDR2 SYGVKD. This CDR3 comprises 12 residues. The CDR3 reads CAIRQGGTEAFF.

The gene calls are TRBV29-1 and TRBJ2-1. Germline V gene sequence: CDR1 SQVTM, CDR2 ANQGSEA. The CDR3 sequence is 13 residues long. CDR3 amino acids: CSVEMQEYGEQFF.

The chain has TRBV6-5 and TRBJ1-5. Germline CDR1 MNHEY, CDR2 SVGAGI. The CDR3 has 13 amino acids. Here the CDR3 reads CASSWTSNQPQHF.

The chain recombines TRBV18 with TRBJ1-3; TCRdb returns TRBD1, unconfirmable since there is no DNA. Germline V gene sequence: CDR1 KGHSH, CDR2 LQKENI. The length of the CDR3 is 15 residues. The CDR3: CASSPEGAPGNTIYF.

The rearrangement links TRBV28 to TRBJ1-1. The germline gives CDR1 MDHEN, CDR2 SYDVKM. The CDR3 has 12 amino acids. The CDR3 sequence: CASSLSGPTAFF.

The chain employs TRBV6-1 and TRBJ1-5; TCRdb indicates TRBD1, and absent DNA this call remains unverified. CDR3 size: 14 residues. CDR1 MNHNS and CDR2 SASEGT come from the germline V gene. CDR3 loop: CASSEGTGGQPQHF.